The table lists the clone carrying this TCR beta chain with a count of one. The CDR3 runs to 16 residues. Deletions cut 6 bases from V and 0 bases from J, with 14 bases between. Germline V lookup: CDR1 MGHDK, CDR2 SYGVNS. Here immunoSEQ multiplex PCR was the method, and the copy in TCRdb shows in-frame clones only, minus some. Altogether about 110,000 clones are present, about 80% being singletons, with the ten largest covering about 5.9%. This sample is drawn from a study of control samples from healthy donors and cancer patients. This sequence originates from a man between 18 and 29 years old in good health. Input material: blood. The gene calls are TRBV25-1 and TRBJ2-2; perhaps TRBD2 as D (5 bases). CDR3 protein: CASSDVSGSNTGELFF. The CDR3 DNA is TGTGCCAGCAGCGACGTCAGCGGATCGAACACCGGGGAGCTGTTTTTT.